The source of this T cell receptor beta chain is a study of T cell clones after liver transplantation. Background on the study: TCRbeta sequencing after a pre-transplant mixed lymphocyte reaction identified graft-donor-reactive clones, later tracked in post-transplant blood.

Thawed unstimulated PBMCs were FACS-sorted by CD3, CD4 and CD8 into two populations. This clone was seen more than once but under ten times. Germline assignment: CDR1 MDHEN and CDR2 SYDVKM. This CDR3 region has 13 residues. V lost 9 bases, J lost 1 base, and 9 bases lay in between. Profiling relied on immunoSEQ multiplex PCR, and the TCRdb table lists in-frame clones only, not all of them. The sample has tens of thousands of clones; 70% to 80% are singletons. The clonotype originates from a human donor who received a liver transplant. This specimen was CD4+ T cells from blood, taken before liver transplant. The genes are TRBV28 and TRBJ2-2; maybe TRBD1 (6 bases). The CDR3 nucleotides are TGTGCCAGTGTGGACAGGAACACCGGGGAGCTGTTTTTT. Protein product: CASVDRNTGELFF.